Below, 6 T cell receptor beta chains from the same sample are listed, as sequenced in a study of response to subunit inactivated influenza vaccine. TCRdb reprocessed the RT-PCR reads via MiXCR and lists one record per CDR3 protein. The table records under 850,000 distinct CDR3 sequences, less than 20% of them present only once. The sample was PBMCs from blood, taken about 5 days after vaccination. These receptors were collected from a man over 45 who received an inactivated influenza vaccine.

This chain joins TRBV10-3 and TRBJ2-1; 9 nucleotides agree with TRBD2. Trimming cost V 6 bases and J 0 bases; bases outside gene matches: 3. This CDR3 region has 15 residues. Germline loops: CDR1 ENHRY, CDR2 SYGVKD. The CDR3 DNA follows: TGTGCCATCAGCCAGACTAGCGGCTCCTACAATGAGCAGTTCTTC. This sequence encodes CAISQTSGSYNEQFF.

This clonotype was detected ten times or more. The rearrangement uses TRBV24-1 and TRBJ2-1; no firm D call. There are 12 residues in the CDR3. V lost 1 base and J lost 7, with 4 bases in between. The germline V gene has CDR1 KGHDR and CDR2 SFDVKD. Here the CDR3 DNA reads TGTGCCACCAGTGATTTTTGGAATGAGCAGTTCTTC. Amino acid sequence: CATSDFWNEQFF.

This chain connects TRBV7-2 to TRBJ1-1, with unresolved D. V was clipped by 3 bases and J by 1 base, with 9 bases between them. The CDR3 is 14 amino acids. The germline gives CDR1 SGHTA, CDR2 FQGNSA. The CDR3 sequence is CASSFPYQNTEAFF. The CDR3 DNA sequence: TGTGCCAGCAGCTTCCCCTACCAGAACACTGAAGCTTTCTTT.

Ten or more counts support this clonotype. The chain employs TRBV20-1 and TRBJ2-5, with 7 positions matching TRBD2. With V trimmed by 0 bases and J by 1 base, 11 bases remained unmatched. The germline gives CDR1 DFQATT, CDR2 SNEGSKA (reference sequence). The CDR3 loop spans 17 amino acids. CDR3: CSARDKGKGTTQETQYF. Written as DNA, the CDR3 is TGCAGTGCTAGAGATAAAGGGAAGGGGACTACCCAAGAGACCCAGTACTTC.

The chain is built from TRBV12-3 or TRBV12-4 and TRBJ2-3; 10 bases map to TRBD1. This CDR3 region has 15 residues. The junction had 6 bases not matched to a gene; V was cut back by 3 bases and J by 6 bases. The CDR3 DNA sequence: TGTGCCAGCAGTTTGGGGACAGGGGAATCGGATACGCAGTATTTT. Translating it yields CASSLGTGESDTQYF.

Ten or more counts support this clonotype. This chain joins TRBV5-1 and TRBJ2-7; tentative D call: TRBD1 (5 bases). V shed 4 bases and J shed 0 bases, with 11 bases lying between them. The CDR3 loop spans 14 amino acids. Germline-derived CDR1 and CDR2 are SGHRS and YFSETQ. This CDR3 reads CASSVSGNSYEQYF. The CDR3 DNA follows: TGCGCCAGCAGCGTCTCAGGGAACTCCTACGAGCAGTACTTC.